These T cell receptor beta chains were read from a single sample in a study of blood T cell repertoires in COVID-19. Here immunoSEQ multiplex PCR was the method, and the copy in TCRdb shows in-frame clones only, minus some. Of about 98,000 clones in the sample, more than 80% were seen once. Sequenced: peripheral blood. These receptors were taken from a human donor in a cohort sampled during active COVID-19. The CDR3 runs from the conserved cysteine through the conserved F or W. Each record gives: clone size, V gene, D gene, J gene, CDR3 protein, CDR3 DNA. The D gene is left open where the match is weak. Some rows have no size entry. The others give once, few or many, or a class for an expanded clone.

abundance: -; v_gene: TRBV7-2; d_gene: -; j_gene: TRBJ1-1; CDR3aa: CASSLLARHMNTEAFF; CDR3nt: TGTGCCAGCAGCTTATTGGCCAGGCATATGAACACTGAAGCTTTCTTT
abundance: -; v_gene: TRBV4-1; d_gene: -; j_gene: TRBJ2-1; CDR3aa: CASSLLPGLRGYNEQFF; CDR3nt: TGCGCCAGCAGCCTTCTACCGGGGCTGCGGGGCTACAATGAGCAGTTCTTC
abundance: -; v_gene: TRBV4-1; d_gene: -; j_gene: TRBJ1-2; CDR3aa: CASSQAGNYGYTF; CDR3nt: TGCGCCAGCAGCCAAGCAGGTAACTATGGCTACACCTTC
abundance: -; v_gene: TRBV19; d_gene: -; j_gene: TRBJ1-6; CDR3aa: CASSGGGSLRTLHF; CDR3nt: TGTGCCAGTAGTGGGGGAGGGAGTCTTCGAACCCTCCACTTT
abundance: -; v_gene: TRBV2; d_gene: -; j_gene: TRBJ1-2; CDR3aa: CASSEGQGTTFNYGYTF; CDR3nt: TGTGCCAGCAGTGAAGGGCAGGGGACGACGTTTAACTATGGCTACACCTTC
abundance: -; v_gene: TRBV5-4; d_gene: -; j_gene: TRBJ2-5; CDR3aa: CASSLGRRGWETQYF; CDR3nt: TGTGCCAGCAGCTTGGGTCGGAGGGGCTGGGAGACCCAGTACTTC
abundance: -; v_gene: TRBV2; d_gene: -; j_gene: TRBJ1-1; CDR3aa: CASSGEDTEAFF; CDR3nt: TGTGCCAGCAGTGGGGAGGACACTGAAGCTTTCTTT
abundance: -; v_gene: TRBV5-4; d_gene: TRBD2; j_gene: TRBJ2-7; CDR3aa: CASSHRDTRLAGAYEQYF; CDR3nt: TGTGCCAGCAGTCACCGGGACACGAGACTAGCGGGCGCTTACGAGCAGTACTTC
abundance: -; v_gene: TRBV5-4; d_gene: -; j_gene: TRBJ2-5; CDR3aa: CASSRSSSETQYF; CDR3nt: TGTGCCAGCAGCCGGTCCTCCTCAGAGACCCAGTACTTC
abundance: -; v_gene: TRBV7-2; d_gene: TRBD2; j_gene: TRBJ2-5; CDR3aa: CASSPPGVGGETQYF; CDR3nt: TGTGCCAGCAGCCCACCGGGGGTCGGGGGGGAGACCCAGTACTTC
abundance: -; v_gene: TRBV4-1; d_gene: -; j_gene: TRBJ1-4; CDR3aa: CASTPRPLRLTNEKLFF; CDR3nt: TGCGCCAGCACCCCTCGCCCGCTAAGATTGACTAATGAAAAACTGTTTTTT
abundance: once; v_gene: TRBV19; d_gene: -; j_gene: TRBJ1-5; CDR3aa: CASRQGQYNQPQHF; CDR3nt: TGTGCCAGTAGACAAGGACAGTACAATCAGCCCCAGCATTTT
abundance: -; v_gene: TRBV7-6; d_gene: -; j_gene: TRBJ2-3; CDR3aa: CASSLFGGLGDTQYF; CDR3nt: TGTGCCAGCAGCTTATTCGGGGGGCTCGGAGATACGCAGTATTTT
abundance: -; v_gene: TRBV3-1/TRBV3-2; d_gene: -; j_gene: TRBJ2-1; CDR3aa: CASSQDRDLVWHEQFF; CDR3nt: TGTGCCAGCAGCCAAGATCGGGATTTGGTATGGCATGAGCAGTTCTTC
abundance: -; v_gene: TRBV7-9; d_gene: TRBD2; j_gene: TRBJ2-1; CDR3aa: CASSPTSGGANEQFF; CDR3nt: TGTGCCAGCAGCCCTACTAGCGGGGGGGCCAATGAGCAGTTCTTC
abundance: -; v_gene: TRBV28; d_gene: -; j_gene: TRBJ1-3; CDR3aa: CASSLSVPHGDTIYF; CDR3nt: TGTGCCAGCAGTTTATCCGTGCCTCACGGAGATACCATATATTTT